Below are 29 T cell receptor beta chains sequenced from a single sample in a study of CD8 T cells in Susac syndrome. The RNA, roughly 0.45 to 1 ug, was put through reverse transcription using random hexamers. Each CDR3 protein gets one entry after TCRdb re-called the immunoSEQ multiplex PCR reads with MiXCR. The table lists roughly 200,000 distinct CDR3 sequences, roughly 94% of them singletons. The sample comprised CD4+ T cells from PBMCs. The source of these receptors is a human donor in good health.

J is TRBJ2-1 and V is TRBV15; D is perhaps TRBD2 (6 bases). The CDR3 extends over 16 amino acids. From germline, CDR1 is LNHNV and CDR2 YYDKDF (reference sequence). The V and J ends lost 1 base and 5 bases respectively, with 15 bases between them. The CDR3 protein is CATSRGTGLFDNEQFF. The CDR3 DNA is TGTGCCACCAGCAGAGGGACGGGACTTTTTGACAATGAGCAGTTCTTC.

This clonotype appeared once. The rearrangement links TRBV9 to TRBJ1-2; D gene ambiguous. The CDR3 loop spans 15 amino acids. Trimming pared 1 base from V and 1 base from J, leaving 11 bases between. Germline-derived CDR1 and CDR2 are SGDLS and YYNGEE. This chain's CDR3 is CASSVLSVNNYGYTF. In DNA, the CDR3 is TGTGCCAGCAGCGTATTGTCTGTCAATAACTATGGCTACACCTTC.

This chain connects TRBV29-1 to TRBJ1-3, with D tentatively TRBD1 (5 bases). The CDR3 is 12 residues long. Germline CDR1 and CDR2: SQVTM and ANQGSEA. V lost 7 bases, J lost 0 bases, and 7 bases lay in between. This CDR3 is CSAGASGNTIYF. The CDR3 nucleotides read TGCAGCGCCGGGGCCTCTGGAAACACCATATATTTT. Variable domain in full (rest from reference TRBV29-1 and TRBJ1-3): SAVISQKPSRDICQRGTSLTIQCQVDSQVTMMFWYRQQPGQSLTLIATANQGSEATYESGFVIDKFPISRPNLTFSTLTVSNMSPEDSSIYLCSAGASGNTIYFGEGSWLTVV.

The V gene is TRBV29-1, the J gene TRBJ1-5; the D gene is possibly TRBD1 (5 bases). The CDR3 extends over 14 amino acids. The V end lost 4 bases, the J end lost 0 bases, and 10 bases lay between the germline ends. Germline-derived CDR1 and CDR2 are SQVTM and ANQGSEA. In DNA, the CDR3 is TGCAGCGTTGTATCCGGACATAGCAATCAGCCCCAGCATTTT. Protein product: CSVVSGHSNQPQHF.

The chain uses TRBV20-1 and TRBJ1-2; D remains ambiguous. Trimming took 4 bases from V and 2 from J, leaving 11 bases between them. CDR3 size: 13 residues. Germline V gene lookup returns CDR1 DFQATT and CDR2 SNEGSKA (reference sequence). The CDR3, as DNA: TGCAGTGCTACCGAGACACCAAACTATGGCTACACCTTC. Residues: CSATETPNYGYTF.

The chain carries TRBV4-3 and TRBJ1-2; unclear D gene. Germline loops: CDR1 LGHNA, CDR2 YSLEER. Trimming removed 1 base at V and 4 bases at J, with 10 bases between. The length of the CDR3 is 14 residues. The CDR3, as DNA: TGCGCCAGCAGCCAAGTTGTAGGGAGCTATGGCTACACCTTC. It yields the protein CASSQVVGSYGYTF.

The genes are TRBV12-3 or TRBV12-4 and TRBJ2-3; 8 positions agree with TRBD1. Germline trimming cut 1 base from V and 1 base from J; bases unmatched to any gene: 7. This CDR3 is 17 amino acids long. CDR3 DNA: TGTGCCAGCAGTTTAGGAGACTTGACAGGGGGCACAGATACGCAGTATTTT. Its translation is CASSLGDLTGGTDTQYF.

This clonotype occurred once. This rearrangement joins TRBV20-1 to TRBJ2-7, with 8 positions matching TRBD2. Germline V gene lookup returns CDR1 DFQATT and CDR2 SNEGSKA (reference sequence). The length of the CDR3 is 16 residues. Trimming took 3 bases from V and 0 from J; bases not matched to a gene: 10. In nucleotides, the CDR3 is TGCAGTGCTAGGGTCCTAGCGGGCCCAACCTCCTACGAGCAGTACGTC. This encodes CSARVLAGPTSYEQYV.

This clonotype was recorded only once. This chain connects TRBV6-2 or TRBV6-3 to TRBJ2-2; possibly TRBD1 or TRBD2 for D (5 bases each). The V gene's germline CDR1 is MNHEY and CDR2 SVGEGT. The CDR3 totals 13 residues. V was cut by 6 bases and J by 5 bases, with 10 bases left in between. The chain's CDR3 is CASSRGETGELFF. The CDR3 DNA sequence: TGTGCCAGCAGCCGGGGCGAGACCGGGGAGCTGTTTTTT.

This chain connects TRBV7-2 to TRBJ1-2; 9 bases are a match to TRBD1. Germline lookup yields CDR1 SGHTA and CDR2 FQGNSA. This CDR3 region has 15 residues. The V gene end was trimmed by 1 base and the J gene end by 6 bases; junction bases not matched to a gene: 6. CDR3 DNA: TGTGCCAGCAGCTTAGACGGGACAGGGACGGATGGCTACACCTTC. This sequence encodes CASSLDGTGTDGYTF.

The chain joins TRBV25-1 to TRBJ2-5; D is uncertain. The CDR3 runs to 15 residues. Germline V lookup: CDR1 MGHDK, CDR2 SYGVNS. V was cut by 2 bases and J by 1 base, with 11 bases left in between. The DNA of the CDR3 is TGTGCCAGCAGTGAAGTGGAAGGATTCCAAGAGACCCAGTACTTC. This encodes CASSEVEGFQETQYF.

This CDR3 is CASSLQAGDYGYTF. The CDR3 DNA reads TGTGCCAGCAGCCTCCAGGCGGGTGACTATGGCTACACCTTC. The V call is TRBV3-1, the J call TRBJ1-2; D call uncertain. V lost 4 bases and J lost 3, with 12 bases in between. Germline CDR1 and CDR2: LGHDT and YNNKEL (reference sequence). The CDR3 runs 14 residues. Combining the CDR3 with reference TRBV3-1 and TRBJ1-2 gives the whole variable domain DTAVSQTPKYLVTQMGNDKSIKCEQNLGHDTMYWYKQDSKKFLKIMFSYNNKELIINETVPNRFSPKSPDKAHLNLHINSLELGDSAVYFCASSLQAGDYGYTFGSGTRLTVV.

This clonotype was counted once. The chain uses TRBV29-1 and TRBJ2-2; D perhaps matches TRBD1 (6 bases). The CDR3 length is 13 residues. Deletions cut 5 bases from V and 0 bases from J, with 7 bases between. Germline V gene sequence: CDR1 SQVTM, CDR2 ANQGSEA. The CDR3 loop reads CSVTGTNTGELFF. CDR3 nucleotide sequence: TGCAGCGTTACAGGGACGAACACCGGGGAGCTGTTTTTT.

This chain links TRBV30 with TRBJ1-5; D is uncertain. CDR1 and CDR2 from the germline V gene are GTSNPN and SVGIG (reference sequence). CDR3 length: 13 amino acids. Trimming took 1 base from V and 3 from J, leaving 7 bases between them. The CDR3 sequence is CAWSGSVNQPQHF. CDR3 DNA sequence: TGTGCCTGGAGTGGCAGCGTCAATCAGCCCCAGCATTTT.

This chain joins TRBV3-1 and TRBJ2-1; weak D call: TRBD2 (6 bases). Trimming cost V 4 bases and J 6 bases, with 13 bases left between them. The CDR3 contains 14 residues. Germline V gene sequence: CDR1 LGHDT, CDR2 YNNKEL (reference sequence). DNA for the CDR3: TGTGCCAGCAGCCCGGGAGTGAGGGTCAATGAGCAGTTCTTC. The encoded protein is CASSPGVRVNEQFF.

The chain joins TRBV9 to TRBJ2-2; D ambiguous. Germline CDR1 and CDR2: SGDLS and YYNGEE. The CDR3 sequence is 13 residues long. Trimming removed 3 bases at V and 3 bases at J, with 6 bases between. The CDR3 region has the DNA TGTGCCAGCAGCGCGCGATACACCGGGGAGCTGTTTTTT. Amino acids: CASSARYTGELFF.

CDR3 sequence reads: CSASTDEQFF. CDR3 in DNA: TGCAGTGCGTCGACCGATGAGCAGTTCTTC. The V and J genes are TRBV20-1 and TRBJ2-1, with no clear D. The CDR3 runs to 10 residues. Germline V gives CDR1 DFQATT, CDR2 SNEGSKA (reference sequence). Trimming shortened V by 6 bases and J by 8 bases, and 8 bases separated the two germline ends.

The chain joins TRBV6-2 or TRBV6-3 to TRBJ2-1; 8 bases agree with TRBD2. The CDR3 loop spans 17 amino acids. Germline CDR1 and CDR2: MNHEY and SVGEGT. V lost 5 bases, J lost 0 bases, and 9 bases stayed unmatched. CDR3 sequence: CASSGLGRGDSYNEQFF. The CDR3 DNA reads TGTGCCAGCAGTGGGCTCGGGCGGGGGGACTCCTACAATGAGCAGTTCTTC.

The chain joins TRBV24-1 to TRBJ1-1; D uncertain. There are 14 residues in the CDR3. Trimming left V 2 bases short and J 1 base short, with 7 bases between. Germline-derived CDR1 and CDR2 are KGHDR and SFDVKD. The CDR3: CATSDSRRNTEAFF. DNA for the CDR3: TGTGCCACCAGTGATTCCCGACGGAACACTGAAGCTTTCTTT.

CDR3 in DNA: TGTGCCAGCACCTTCTCAGGGATGTATGGCTACACCTTC. This gives the protein CASTFSGMYGYTF. V gene TRBV28 combines with J gene TRBJ1-2; perhaps TRBD1 as D (5 bases). The CDR3 consists of 13 residues. V was trimmed by 7 bases and J by 5 bases, leaving 14 bases between them. Germline CDR1 and CDR2: MDHEN and SYDVKM.

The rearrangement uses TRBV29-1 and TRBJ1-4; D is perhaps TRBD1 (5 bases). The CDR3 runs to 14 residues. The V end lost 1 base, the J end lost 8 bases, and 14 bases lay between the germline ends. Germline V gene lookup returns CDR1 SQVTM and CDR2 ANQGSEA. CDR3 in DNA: TGCAGCGTTGAAGTGGAGGGGCGGGGGGAAAAACTGTTTTTT. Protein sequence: CSVEVEGRGEKLFF.

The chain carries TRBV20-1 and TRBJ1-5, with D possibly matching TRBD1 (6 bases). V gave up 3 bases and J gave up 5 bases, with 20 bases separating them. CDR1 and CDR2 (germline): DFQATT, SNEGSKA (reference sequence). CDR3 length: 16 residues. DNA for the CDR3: TGCAGTGCTAGGGGACGGGGAAGGGGGGCTTATCAGCCCCAGCATTTT. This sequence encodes CSARGRGRGAYQPQHF.

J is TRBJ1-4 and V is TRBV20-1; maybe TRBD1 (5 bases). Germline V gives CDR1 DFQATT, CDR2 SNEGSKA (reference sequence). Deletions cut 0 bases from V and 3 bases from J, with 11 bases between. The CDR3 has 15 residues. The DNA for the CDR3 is TGCAGTGCTAGAGAGTCCCGGGGCGCTAATGAAAAACTGTTTTTT. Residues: CSARESRGANEKLFF.

CDR3 in amino acids: CASSSYRGDTQYF. The CDR3, as DNA: TGTGCCAGCAGTTCGTACAGGGGAGATACGCAGTATTTT. J is TRBJ2-3 and V is TRBV12-3 or TRBV12-4; 7 bases match TRBD1. This CDR3 region has 13 residues. With V trimmed by 4 bases and J by 5 bases, 3 bases remained unmatched.

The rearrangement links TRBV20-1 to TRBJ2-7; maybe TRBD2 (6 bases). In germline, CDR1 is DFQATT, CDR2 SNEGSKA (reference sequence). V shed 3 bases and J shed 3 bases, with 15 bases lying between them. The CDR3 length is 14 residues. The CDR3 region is CSASPTGLIYEQYV. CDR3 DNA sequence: TGCAGTGCTAGCCCCACGGGACTGATCTACGAGCAGTACGTC.

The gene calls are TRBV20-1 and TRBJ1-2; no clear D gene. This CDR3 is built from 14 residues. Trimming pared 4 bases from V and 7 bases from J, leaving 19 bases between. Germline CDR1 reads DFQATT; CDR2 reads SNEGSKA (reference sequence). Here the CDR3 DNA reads TGCAGTGCTAATTCGGTCCCGTCAAATCTTGGCTACACCTTC. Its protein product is CSANSVPSNLGYTF.

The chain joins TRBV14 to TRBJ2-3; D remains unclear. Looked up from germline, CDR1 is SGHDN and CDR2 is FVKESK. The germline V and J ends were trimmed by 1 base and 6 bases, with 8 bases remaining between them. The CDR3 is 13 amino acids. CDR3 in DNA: TGTGCCAGCAGCCAAGGTCGGTTCGATACGCAGTATTTT. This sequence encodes CASSQGRFDTQYF.

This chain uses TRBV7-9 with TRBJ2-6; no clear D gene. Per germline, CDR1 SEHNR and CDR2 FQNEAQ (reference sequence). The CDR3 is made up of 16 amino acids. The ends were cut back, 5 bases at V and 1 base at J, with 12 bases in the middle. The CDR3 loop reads CASSPTLGSGANVLTF. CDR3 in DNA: TGTGCCAGCAGCCCAACCCTCGGTTCTGGGGCCAACGTCCTGACTTTC.

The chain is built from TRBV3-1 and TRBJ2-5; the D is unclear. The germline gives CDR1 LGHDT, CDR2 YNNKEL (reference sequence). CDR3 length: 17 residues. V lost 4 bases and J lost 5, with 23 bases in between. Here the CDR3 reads CASSPFSSRAGVETQYF. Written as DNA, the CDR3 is TGTGCCAGCAGCCCGTTCTCTTCCCGCGCAGGAGTGGAGACCCAGTACTTC.